The 21 T cell receptor beta chains reported below all come from one sample, sequenced in a study of yellow fever vaccine responses in identical twins. From the RT-PCR reads, TCRdb called clonotypes with MiXCR, one entry per CDR3 protein. The sample lists 20,000 or so distinct CDR3 sequences; approximately 70% were seen once. The sample here was T cells from blood (PBMCs), unsorted or a sorted subset (not recorded which), taken before or after yellow fever vaccination (not recorded which). The receptors derive from a woman younger than 35 who received the yellow fever vaccine.

V is TRBV29-1 and J is TRBJ2-1, with D uncertain. The length of the CDR3 is 10 residues. From germline, CDR1 is SQVTM and CDR2 ANQGSEA. The V and J ends lost 4 bases and 4 bases respectively, with 2 bases between them. The CDR3 reads CSVGYNEQFF. Written as DNA, the CDR3 is TGCAGCGTTGGATACAATGAGCAGTTCTTC.

The chain uses TRBV7-3 and TRBJ1-5; maybe TRBD1 (5 bases). The germline V and J ends were trimmed by 3 bases and 1 base, with 19 bases remaining between them. Germline values: CDR1 SGHTA, CDR2 FQGTGA. The CDR3 runs 18 residues. The CDR3 DNA sequence: TGTGCCAGCAGCTTCTATGGGGCCCCTGTGGGGAGCAATCAGCCCCAGCATTTT. Residues: CASSFYGAPVGSNQPQHF. Full variable domain (outside the CDR3, taken from reference TRBV7-3 and TRBJ1-5): GAGVSQTPSNKVTEKGKYVELRCDPISGHTALYWYRQSLGQGPEFLIYFQGTGAADDSGLPNDRFFAVRPEGSVSTLKIQRTERGDSAVYLCASSFYGAPVGSNQPQHFGDGTRLSIL.

The chain combines TRBV12-3 or TRBV12-4 with TRBJ2-5, with no clear D. The CDR3 is 13 residues long. V dropped 6 bases and J dropped 4 bases, with 12 bases sitting between them. In DNA form, the CDR3 reads TGTGCCAGCAGCTGGGGTGTTCGAGAGACCCAGTACTTC. Translated: CASSWGVRETQYF.

The V gene is TRBV28, the J gene TRBJ1-5; TRBD1 is a possible D gene (5 bases). The V end lost 5 bases, the J end lost 3 bases, and 14 bases lay between the germline ends. The germline CDR1 and CDR2 sequences are MDHEN and SYDVKM. CDR3 length: 15 amino acids. In DNA form, the CDR3 reads TGTGCCAGCAGTGCAAAGGGACGGATCAATCAGCCCCAGCATTTT. Protein product: CASSAKGRINQPQHF.

The chain links TRBV13 to TRBJ2-1; 10 nucleotides line up with TRBD2. The CDR3 consists of 16 residues. Germline CDR1 is PRHDT and CDR2 is FYEKMQ (reference sequence). V lost 7 bases and J lost 7; bases outside the gene matches: 13. The CDR3 coding sequence is TGTGCCAGCAAACTAACCTCTAGCGGGAGTGGGAATGAGCAGTTCTTC. It encodes CASKLTSSGSGNEQFF.

For the CDR3, the DNA is TGTGCCAGCAGCGACAGACTAGCGGGAGAAGAGACCCAGTACTTC. Encoded protein: CASSDRLAGEETQYF. The rearrangement links TRBV11-2 to TRBJ2-5, with 12 nucleotides matching TRBD2. Germline CDR1 SGHAT, CDR2 FQNNGV. J gave up 3 bases and V 5 bases, and 4 bases lay outside the gene matches. The length of the CDR3 is 15 residues.

The gene calls are TRBV7-9 and TRBJ2-1; TRBD2 might be the D (6 bases). CDR3 length equals 16 residues. Germline values: CDR1 SEHNR, CDR2 FQNEAQ (reference sequence). V was pared by 1 base and J by 4 bases, with 14 bases between. The CDR3 DNA is TGTGCCAGCAGCTTAGATGGGGCGGGGCCATACAATGAGCAGTTCTTC. This sequence encodes CASSLDGAGPYNEQFF.

CDR3 nucleotides: TGTGCCATCAGTGAGGCGGCTTTAGGCTACACCTTC. Translation gives CAISEAALGYTF. The rearrangement links TRBV10-3 to TRBJ1-2; no reliable D call. Germline V gene lookup returns CDR1 ENHRY and CDR2 SYGVKD. V lost 2 bases and J 8 bases, leaving 9 bases between the germline ends. This CDR3 is built from 12 residues.

The gene calls are TRBV2 and TRBJ2-1; 7 bases are a match to TRBD2. CDR1 is SNHLY and CDR2 is FYNNEI in the germline V gene. V dropped 4 bases and J dropped 6; count of bases not matched to a gene: 3. The length of the CDR3 is 13 residues. CDR3 nucleotides: TGTGCCAGCAGTGCGGGCGGGAGCAATGAGCAGTTCTTC. Encoded protein: CASSAGGSNEQFF. The full variable domain, in which reference TRBV2 and TRBJ2-1 provide the parts outside the CDR3, is EPEVTQTPSHQVTQMGQEVILRCVPISNHLYFYWYRQILGQKVEFLVSFYNNEISEKSEIFDDQFSVERPDGSNFTLKIRSTKLEDSAMYFCASSAGGSNEQFFGPGTRLTVL.

The gene calls are TRBV5-1 and TRBJ2-6, with TRBD1 matching 9 bases. The CDR3 is made up of 15 amino acids. CDR1 and CDR2 (germline): SGHRS, YFSETQ. Trimming took 5 bases from V and 4 from J; bases not matched to a gene: 4. DNA of the CDR3: TGCGCCAGCAGGGGACAGGGAACAGGGGCCAACGTCCTGACTTTC. It is translated as CASRGQGTGANVLTF. The full variable domain, completed using reference TRBV5-1 and TRBJ2-6, is KAGVTQTPRYLIKTRGQQVTLSCSPISGHRSVSWYQQTPGQGLQFLFEYFSETQRNKGNFPGRFSGRQFSNSRSEMNVSTLELGDSALYLCASRGQGTGANVLTFGAGSRLTVL.

The V call is TRBV7-6, the J call TRBJ2-3; no clear D. The CDR3 is 15 amino acids. Germline values: CDR1 SGHVS, CDR2 FNYEAQ. The V end lost 0 bases, the J end lost 2 bases, and 9 bases lay between the germline ends. The CDR3 bases are TGTGCCAGCAGCTTAGCTAGCCGGACCACAGATACGCAGTATTTT. Its translation: CASSLASRTTDTQYF.

This rearrangement joins TRBV29-1 to TRBJ1-1; D remains unclear. The CDR3 loop spans 11 amino acids. Trimming removed 0 bases at V and 11 bases at J, with 10 bases between. Germline CDR1 and CDR2: SQVTM and ANQGSEA. CDR3 protein: CSVEDEVEAFF. DNA of the CDR3: TGCAGCGTTGAAGATGAGGTAGAGGCTTTCTTT. The full variable domain, in which reference TRBV29-1 and TRBJ1-1 provide the parts outside the CDR3, is SAVISQKPSRDICQRGTSLTIQCQVDSQVTMMFWYRQQPGQSLTLIATANQGSEATYESGFVIDKFPISRPNLTFSTLTVSNMSPEDSSIYLCSVEDEVEAFFGQGTRLTVV.

The chain links TRBV2 to TRBJ2-3; TRBD2 matches at 15 bases. The V gene end was trimmed by 7 bases and the J gene end by 3 bases; junction bases not matched to a gene: 5. The length of the CDR3 is 16 residues. CDR1 is SNHLY, CDR2 FYNNEI, per germline. This CDR3 reads CASTGLAGGLTDTQYF. CDR3 sequence (DNA): TGTGCCAGCACCGGACTAGCGGGAGGGTTGACAGATACGCAGTATTTT.

In this sample, this clonotype turned up once. The rearrangement joins TRBV28 to TRBJ1-5; D is uncertain. This CDR3 spans 14 amino acids. Trimming pared 3 bases from V and 9 bases from J, leaving 15 bases between. The germline CDR1 and CDR2 sequences are MDHEN and SYDVKM. CDR3 coding DNA: TGTGCCAGCAGTTTCCCCCTGGCCGGGCGGCCCCAGCATTTT. It yields the protein CASSFPLAGRPQHF.

This chain links TRBV20-1 with TRBJ2-1, with 7 positions matching TRBD2. The CDR3 extends over 16 amino acids. Germline CDR1 is DFQATT and CDR2 is SNEGSKA (reference sequence). The J segment lost 1 base and the V segment lost 3 bases, leaving 9 bases of the junction unmatched. CDR3 sequence reads: CSARRGTGGSYNEQFF. The CDR3, as DNA: TGCAGTGCTAGGCGGGGGACGGGAGGTTCCTACAATGAGCAGTTCTTC.

The chain joins TRBV5-6 to TRBJ1-2; TRBD1 is a possible D gene (5 bases). CDR1 is SGHDT, CDR2 YYEEEE, per germline. V gave up 4 bases and J gave up 4 bases, with 17 bases separating them. The CDR3 length is 15 residues. Here the CDR3 reads CASSARAGDAYGYTF. The CDR3, as DNA: TGTGCCAGCAGCGCCCGGGCCGGGGACGCCTATGGCTACACCTTC.

In this sample, this clonotype turned up a few times. V is TRBV4-1 and J is TRBJ2-2; no reliable D call. The CDR3 sequence is 13 residues long. Trimming took 2 bases from V and 8 from J, leaving 9 bases between them. CDR1 and CDR2 (germline): MGHRA, YSYEKL. The CDR3 region has the DNA TGCGCCAGCAGCCAAACATATGGAGGGGAGCTGTTTTTT. Its translation: CASSQTYGGELFF.

The V and J genes are TRBV15 and TRBJ1-1, with TRBD1 identical over 7 bases. J gave up 1 base and V 0 bases, and 5 bases lay outside the gene matches. The germline V gene encodes CDR1 LNHNV and CDR2 YYDKDF (reference sequence). The length of the CDR3 is 16 residues. The CDR3 spells CATSRDRQGGNTEAFF. CDR3 coding DNA: TGTGCCACCAGCAGAGATCGACAGGGAGGGAACACTGAAGCTTTCTTT.

The chain combines TRBV11-3 with TRBJ2-5; 9 bases align to TRBD2. The CDR3 length is 15 residues. The germline gives CDR1 SGHNT, CDR2 YENEEA. The ends lost 1 base at V and 5 bases at J; junction bases unmatched: 5. CDR3 amino acids: CASSLGGGASETQYF. The CDR3 DNA follows: TGTGCCAGCAGCTTAGGCGGGGGGGCGTCTGAGACCCAGTACTTC.

J is TRBJ2-3 and V is TRBV7-7; 9 bases are a match to TRBD2. CDR3 length: 15 residues. Germline-derived CDR1 and CDR2 are SSHAT and FNYEAQ (reference sequence). Germline trimming cut 5 bases from V and 8 bases from J; bases unmatched to any gene: 11. In nucleotides, the CDR3 is TGTGCCAGCAGCCCCGGGGTAGCGGGGGCTGGTACGCAGTATTTT. Translated: CASSPGVAGAGTQYF.

The chain joins TRBV4-1 to TRBJ1-1, with D perhaps TRBD1 (5 bases). The V end lost 9 bases, the J end lost 2 bases, and 10 bases lay between the germline ends. The CDR3 contains 12 residues. CDR1 is MGHRA, CDR2 YSYEKL, per germline. In DNA form, the CDR3 reads TGCGCCAGTACAGGCGTAAACACTGAAGCTTTCTTT. Its protein product is CASTGVNTEAFF.